The next 28 T cell receptor beta chains were all read from a single sample in a study of cytomegalovirus exposure and HLA in healthy donors. Researchers ran the PCR with 60 Vbeta and 13 Jbeta primers. Produced via immunoSEQ multiplex PCR; TCRdb's table is partial and in-frame only. The sample has about 200,000 clones. The sequenced sample consisted of PBMCs. These receptors were obtained from a boy aged 5-17 years in good health and CMV-seronegative.

This sequence joins TRBV7-3 and TRBJ1-1; TRBD1 matches at 8 bases. V shed 0 bases, J shed 2 bases, and the junction held 2 bases outside the gene matches. The length of the CDR3 is 15 residues. Germline values: CDR1 SGHTA, CDR2 FQGTGA. Here the CDR3 DNA reads TGTGCCAGCAGCTTAACGACAGGGGTTAACACTGAAGCTTTCTTT. It is translated as CASSLTTGVNTEAFF.

CDR3 DNA sequence: TGTGCCAGCAGCTTATCACGTGCGTCCTACGAGCAGTACTTC. The encoded protein is CASSLSRASYEQYF. The V gene is TRBV7-8, the J gene TRBJ2-7; D not certain. V was clipped by 2 bases and J by 1 base, with 9 bases between them. CDR1 and CDR2 from the germline V gene are SGHVS and FQNEAQ. The CDR3 has 14 amino acids.

This chain joins TRBV27 and TRBJ1-4; 8 nucleotides line up with TRBD1. CDR1 is MNHEY, CDR2 SMNVEV, per germline (reference sequence). V gave up 4 bases and J gave up 7 bases; unmatched junction bases: 5. The CDR3 totals 14 residues. CDR3 DNA: TGTGCCAGCAGTTCAGGACAGGGTATTGAAAAACTGTTTTTT. Its translation: CASSSGQGIEKLFF.

The rearrangement joins TRBV5-4 to TRBJ2-1, with TRBD1 as a possible D gene (6 bases). CDR1 and CDR2 (germline): SGHNT, YYREEE (reference sequence). Between the trimmed V and J ends, which lost 3 bases and 7 bases, there was a span of 17 bases. The CDR3 sequence is 15 residues long. The CDR3 DNA sequence: TGTGCCAGCAGCTACAGGGTGGGGGACGGGAATGAGCAGTTCTTC. Its translation is CASSYRVGDGNEQFF.

In nucleotides, the CDR3 is TGTGCCAGCAAGCGGCGCCTAGCCAAAAACATTCAGTACTTC. Translated, it gives CASKRRLAKNIQYF. The rearrangement links TRBV13 to TRBJ2-4, with a tentative D call TRBD2 (5 bases). Trimming removed 7 bases from V and 0 bases from J, with 10 bases in between. The CDR3 contains 14 residues. The germline CDR1 and CDR2 sequences are PRHDT and FYEKMQ (reference sequence).

The J gene is TRBJ1-2, the V gene TRBV10-3; perhaps TRBD1 as D (5 bases). The CDR3 is 16 residues long. The germline V and J ends were trimmed by 4 bases and 1 base, with 16 bases remaining between them. CDR1 is ENHRY and CDR2 is SYGVKD in the germline V gene. CDR3 amino acids: CAISGGAGSNNYGYTF. The CDR3 DNA reads TGTGCCATCAGTGGCGGGGCGGGCAGCAATAACTATGGCTACACCTTC.

The J gene is TRBJ2-2, the V gene TRBV19, with 9 bases aligning to TRBD2. Germline V gene data show CDR1 as LNHDA and CDR2 as SQIVND (reference sequence). This CDR3 spans 16 amino acids. J lost 4 bases, V lost 4 bases, and 7 bases had no gene match. The CDR3 sequence is CASSTGLAKGTGELFF. CDR3 in DNA: TGTGCCAGTAGTACAGGACTAGCGAAGGGCACCGGGGAGCTGTTTTTT.

The chain is built from TRBV30 and TRBJ1-5; D might be TRBD1 (6 bases). This CDR3 has 12 amino acids. The V and J ends lost 5 bases and 13 bases respectively, with 18 bases between them. Germline loops: CDR1 GTSNPN, CDR2 SVGIG (reference sequence). This CDR3 reads CAWSTGPASQHF. The CDR3 DNA reads TGTGCCTGGTCGACAGGCCCAGCGTCTCAGCATTTT.

The rearrangement uses TRBV27 and TRBJ1-1; no firm D call. This CDR3 is 13 amino acids long. The V and J ends lost 3 bases and 5 bases respectively, with 10 bases between them. Germline CDR1 reads MNHEY; CDR2 reads SMNVEV (reference sequence). CDR3 in DNA: TGTGCCAGCAGTTTCTCCGGGAGGACTGAAGCTTTCTTT. Translation: CASSFSGRTEAFF.

The chain employs TRBV11-3 and TRBJ2-3; 7 bases map to TRBD1. The CDR3 is 14 amino acids. Germline CDR1 SGHNT, CDR2 YENEEA. With 2 bases clipped from V and 5 bases from J, the junction kept 4 bases outside the gene matches. The CDR3, as DNA: TGTGCCAGCAGCTTAAGGGGGCGCGGAGATACGCAGTATTTT. As protein: CASSLRGRGDTQYF.

The J gene is TRBJ1-1, the V gene TRBV19, with 7 bases lining up with TRBD1. The CDR3 has 14 amino acids. Germline assignment: CDR1 LNHDA and CDR2 SQIVND (reference sequence). V dropped 3 bases and J dropped 7; count of bases not matched to a gene: 8. CDR3 protein: CASSIGTQGVEAFF. The CDR3, as DNA: TGTGCCAGTAGTATTGGGACGCAGGGGGTTGAAGCTTTCTTT.

In the case of this clone: The missing conserved phenylalanine or tryptophan at the end of this CDR3 makes a read error likely. The DNA is left out, because the CDR3 cannot be placed on it with certainty; the CDR3 is given as TCRdb lists it. This chain connects TRBV2 to TRBJ1-1; TRBD1, the table's D call, was not compared with the DNA. Germline CDR1 and CDR2: SNHLY and FYNNEI. The length of the CDR3 is 10 amino acids, counting both ends. The CDR3: CASSEKGQPS.

J is TRBJ2-7 and V is TRBV6-1; 7 nucleotides align to TRBD1. The CDR3 contains 13 residues. V dropped 5 bases and J dropped 4; count of bases not matched to a gene: 5. Per germline, CDR1 MNHNS and CDR2 SASEGT. The CDR3 DNA reads as TGTGCCAGCAGTTCCATGGGACAGTACGAGCAGTACTTC. It is translated as CASSSMGQYEQYF.

The chain joins TRBV7-6 to TRBJ1-1, with D possibly being TRBD1 (5 bases). The CDR3 spans 16 residues. Trimming pared 1 base from V and 1 base from J, leaving 13 bases between. The germline V gene encodes CDR1 SGHVS and CDR2 FNYEAQ. CDR3 sequence: CASSLDGAKRNTEAFF. The CDR3 DNA reads as TGTGCCAGCAGCTTAGATGGGGCCAAGAGGAACACTGAAGCTTTCTTT.

This chain uses TRBV29-1 with TRBJ2-3; tentative D call: TRBD2 (5 bases). Between the trimmed V and J ends, which lost 4 bases and 0 bases, there was a span of 26 bases. The germline gives CDR1 SQVTM, CDR2 ANQGSEA. The CDR3 runs to 19 residues. The CDR3 DNA reads as TGCAGCGTTGCGGCAGTCTTAAAACGGACTGGAACTAGCACAGATACGCAGTATTTT. It codes for CSVAAVLKRTGTSTDTQYF.

The chain employs TRBV27 and TRBJ1-2; the D is unclear. The CDR3 spans 13 residues. With 2 bases removed from V and 4 bases from J, the gap between germline ends came to 8 bases. The germline V gene has CDR1 MNHEY and CDR2 SMNVEV (reference sequence). CDR3 region: CASSLIGSYGYTF. CDR3 DNA sequence: TGTGCCAGCAGTTTAATTGGCAGCTATGGCTACACCTTC.

V gene TRBV4-1 combines with J gene TRBJ1-5; perhaps TRBD1 as D (5 bases). Germline CDR1 reads MGHRA; CDR2 reads YSYEKL. CDR3 length equals 13 residues. Trimming took 0 bases from V and 9 from J, leaving 9 bases between them. The CDR3 coding sequence is TGCGCCAGCAGCCAAGATGCGGGGGGGCCCCAGCATTTT. This encodes CASSQDAGGPQHF.

The genes are TRBV5-3 and TRBJ2-7, with 7 nucleotides matching TRBD2. TRBV5-3 is known as an ORF, though its function is uncertain. This CDR3 spans 15 amino acids. V dropped 4 bases and J dropped 3; count of bases not matched to a gene: 10. The CDR3 reads CARSPNRGRGYEQYF. In DNA form, the CDR3 reads TGTGCCAGAAGCCCAAACCGGGGGAGGGGCTACGAGCAGTACTTC.

The CDR3 sequence is CASSQDRVWYGYTF. CDR3 in DNA: TGCGCCAGCAGCCAAGACCGGGTATGGTATGGCTACACCTTC. The chain is built from TRBV4-3 and TRBJ1-2, with D hard to call. The CDR3 totals 14 residues. V lost 0 bases and J 5 bases, leaving 10 bases between the germline ends. Germline V lookup: CDR1 LGHNA, CDR2 YSLEER.

The chain is built from TRBV30 and TRBJ1-3; D is uncertain. Trimming cost V 6 bases and J 4 bases, with 4 bases left between them. Germline V gene lookup returns CDR1 GTSNPN and CDR2 SVGIG (reference sequence). This CDR3 has 10 amino acids. Here the CDR3 reads CACMGNTIYF. In DNA form, the CDR3 reads TGTGCCTGTATGGGAAACACCATATATTTT. The full variable domain, in which reference TRBV30 and TRBJ1-3 provide the parts outside the CDR3, is SQTIHQWPATLVQPVGSPLSLECTVEGTSNPNLYWYRQAAGRGLQLLFYSVGIGQISSEVPQNLSASRPQDRQFILSSKKLLLSDSGFYLCACMGNTIYFGEGSWLTVV.

The rearrangement uses TRBV6-5 and TRBJ1-2; a possible D gene is TRBD1 (6 bases). The V gene's germline CDR1 is MNHEY and CDR2 SVGAGI. The V and J ends lost 6 bases and 8 bases respectively, with 19 bases between them. This CDR3 contains 14 residues. In nucleotides, the CDR3 is TGTGCCAGCAGCCAGAAGACAGGCCTTGGAGGCTACACCTTC. Its protein product is CASSQKTGLGGYTF.

This rearrangement joins TRBV6-5 to TRBJ2-7, with D possibly being TRBD1 (5 bases). The CDR3 is made up of 15 amino acids. The germline V gene encodes CDR1 MNHEY and CDR2 SVGAGI. The germline V and J ends were trimmed by 0 bases and 0 bases, with 9 bases remaining between them. CDR3: CASSYSHRISYEQYF. The CDR3 DNA reads TGTGCCAGCAGTTACTCCCACAGGATCTCCTACGAGCAGTACTTC.

The chain recombines TRBV5-1 with TRBJ2-1; D is ambiguous. Trimming removed 0 bases at V and 0 bases at J, with 7 bases between. The germline gives CDR1 SGHRS, CDR2 YFSETQ. The CDR3 has 15 residues. CDR3: CASSLAQSSYNEQFF. CDR3 coding DNA: TGCGCCAGCAGCTTGGCACAGAGCTCCTACAATGAGCAGTTCTTC.

This rearrangement joins TRBV5-3 to TRBJ1-2, with 9 bases fitting TRBD1. TRBV5-3 is designated an ORF whose function remains uncertain. The CDR3 spans 18 residues. Trimming removed 2 bases from V and 3 bases from J; junction bases left unmatched: 14. The CDR3 sequence is CARSLGGLNRGPDYGYTF. In nucleotides, the CDR3 is TGTGCCAGAAGCTTAGGTGGTCTGAACAGGGGGCCGGACTATGGCTACACCTTC.

The rearrangement links TRBV29-1 to TRBJ1-1; D call uncertain. Germline CDR1 is SQVTM and CDR2 is ANQGSEA. CDR3 length: 12 residues. V was pared by 8 bases and J by 0 bases, with 10 bases between. CDR3 residues: CSFQVMNTEAFF. CDR3 bases: TGCAGCTTCCAGGTCATGAACACTGAAGCTTTCTTT.

V gene TRBV2 combines with J gene TRBJ1-5, with 9 bases lining up with TRBD1. Germline CDR1 SNHLY, CDR2 FYNNEI. The CDR3 totals 14 residues. With V trimmed by 7 bases and J by 5 bases, 6 bases remained unmatched. CDR3 sequence (DNA): TGTGCCAGCAACCGGGACAGGGTTGATCAGCCCCAGCATTTT. This sequence encodes CASNRDRVDQPQHF. The variable domain in full, completed from reference TRBV2 and TRBJ1-5, reads EPEVTQTPSHQVTQMGQEVILRCVPISNHLYFYWYRQILGQKVEFLVSFYNNEISEKSEIFDDQFSVERPDGSNFTLKIRSTKLEDSAMYFCASNRDRVDQPQHFGDGTRLSIL.

The chain is built from TRBV28 and TRBJ2-3; 11 bases align to TRBD2. CDR1 is MDHEN, CDR2 SYDVKM, per germline. The CDR3 has 15 residues. The trim removed 3 bases at V and 1 base at J, leaving 0 bases unmatched. The CDR3 spells CASSLTSGGTDTQYF. CDR3 DNA sequence: TGTGCCAGCAGTTTGACTAGCGGGGGCACAGATACGCAGTATTTT.

CDR3 sequence reads: CASSTSVHTQYF. The DNA for the CDR3 is TGCGCCAGCAGCACCAGCGTGCATACGCAGTATTTT. This chain joins TRBV4-1 and TRBJ2-3, with D unresolved. Trimming stripped 5 bases from V and 7 bases from J, with 10 bases between. This CDR3 has 12 residues. CDR1 is MGHRA and CDR2 is YSYEKL in the germline V gene.